The rows below give T cell receptor beta chains drawn from one sample of a study of cytomegalovirus exposure and HLA in healthy donors. Some clones are missing from TCRdb's copy, which holds only in-frame ones; the method was immunoSEQ multiplex PCR. The data contain about 130,000 clones, roughly four fifths of them singletons. Sequencing used PBMCs. The source of these receptors is a girl between 2 and 10 years old in good health and CMV-seronegative. Both conserved end residues are part of each CDR3. The order of the fields is J gene, V gene, clone size, D gene, CDR3 protein, CDR3 DNA. A D gene is named only where the DNA matches it firmly. Clone sizes are given selectively: once, few, many, or a class where the clone is expanded.

TRBJ2-7 | TRBV5-1 | once | NA | CASSSYSGALLDEQYF | TGCGCCAGCAGCTCATACTCAGGGGCTCTCCTAGACGAGCAGTACTTC
TRBJ2-5 | TRBV19 | NA | TRBD1 | CASTAGGVETQYF | TGTGCCAGTACGGCAGGGGGCGTGGAGACCCAGTACTTC
TRBJ1-4 | TRBV5-1 | NA | TRBD1 | CASSSRQGPGEKLFF | TGCGCCAGCAGCTCGAGACAGGGCCCGGGGGAAAAACTGTTTTTT
TRBJ2-7 | TRBV25-1 | NA | TRBD2 | CASSEFKSGENYEQYF | TGTGCCAGCAGTGAATTTAAAAGCGGGGAGAACTACGAGCAGTACTTC
TRBJ2-7 | TRBV28 | once | TRBD2 | CASSQAGATYEQYF | TGTGCCAGCAGCCAAGCGGGGGCGACCTACGAGCAGTACTTC
TRBJ2-1 | TRBV5-1 | once | TRBD2 | CASSSTSGTMNEQFF | TGCGCCAGCAGTTCGACTAGCGGGACAATGAATGAGCAGTTCTTC
TRBJ2-1 | TRBV4-1 | NA | TRBD1 | CASSQEGQGIDEQFF | TGCGCCAGCAGCCAAGAGGGACAGGGTATCGATGAGCAGTTCTTC
TRBJ1-6 | TRBV5-1 | NA | NA | CASRQEGSYNSPLHF | TGCGCCAGCCGACAGGAAGGCTCCTATAATTCACCCCTCCACTTT
TRBJ1-1 | TRBV19 | NA | TRBD1 | CASSTWDRDTEAFF | TGTGCCAGTAGTACCTGGGACAGGGACACTGAAGCTTTCTTT
TRBJ2-7 | TRBV5-1 | NA | TRBD1 | CASSPGTGGYEQYF | TGCGCCAGCAGCCCCGGGACAGGGGGTTACGAGCAGTACTTC
TRBJ1-6 | TRBV9 | NA | NA | CASSPGHSSYNSPLHF | TGTGCCAGCAGTCCAGGGCATAGCTCCTATAATTCACCCCTCCACTTT
TRBJ2-2 | TRBV6-1 | NA | TRBD2 | CASSPLAGDTGELFF | TGTGCCAGCAGTCCACTAGCGGGGGACACCGGGGAGCTGTTTTTT
TRBJ2-7 | TRBV19 | NA | TRBD1 | CASSITGGRYEQYF | TGTGCCAGTAGTATAACAGGGGGCAGGTACGAGCAGTACTTC
TRBJ2-4 | TRBV7-2 | NA | NA | CASSLESTGINIQYF | TGTGCCAGCAGCTTAGAGAGTACGGGTATAAACATTCAGTACTTC
TRBJ1-5 | TRBV25-1 | once | NA | CASSELRDNSNQPQHF | TGTGCCAGCAGTGAACTTAGGGACAATAGCAATCAGCCCCAGCATTTT
TRBJ2-3 | TRBV10-3 | NA | NA | CAITAWGHPTDTQYF | TGTGCCATCACTGCGTGGGGACACCCCACAGATACGCAGTATTTT
TRBJ2-1 | TRBV6-5 | NA | TRBD2 | CASSAGLAGYNEQFF | TGTGCCAGCAGCGCGGGACTAGCGGGGTACAATGAGCAGTTCTTC
TRBJ2-1 | TRBV27 | NA | NA | CASSRLESYNEQFF | TGTGCCAGCAGCAGACTGGAATCCTACAATGAGCAGTTCTTC
TRBJ1-2 | TRBV5-6 | few | NA | CASSPGHSSYTF | TGTGCCAGCAGCCCGGGACATTCTAGCTACACCTTC
TRBJ2-5 | TRBV4-1 | NA | NA | CASSPYFPGTGPQETQYF | TGCGCCAGCAGCCCTTACTTCCCCGGAACAGGACCCCAAGAGACCCAGTACTTC
TRBJ2-1 | TRBV2 | NA | NA | CASSLTGYSYNEQFF | TGTGCCAGCAGCCTCACAGGGTACTCCTACAATGAGCAGTTCTTC
TRBJ1-2 | TRBV19 | NA | NA | CASKWAGEIEKDGYTF | TGTGCCAGTAAGTGGGCAGGGGAGATCGAGAAGGATGGCTACACCTTC
TRBJ1-1 | TRBV4-1 | NA | NA | CASSQGRGPTEAFF | TGCGCCAGCAGCCAAGGTCGGGGTCCCACTGAAGCTTTCTTT
TRBJ2-7 | TRBV5-1 | once | NA | CASSARGENEQYF | TGCGCCAGCAGCGCCAGGGGAGAGAACGAGCAGTACTTC
TRBJ2-2 | TRBV19 | NA | TRBD1 | CASEDRDGTGELFF | TGTGCCAGCGAGGACAGGGATGGAACCGGGGAGCTGTTTTTT
TRBJ2-1 | TRBV5-4 | NA | TRBD2 | CASSPTAGGYNEQFF | TGTGCCAGCAGCCCCACAGCGGGGGGATACAATGAGCAGTTCTTC
TRBJ2-7 | TRBV18 | NA | TRBD2 | CASSLTSGRVYEQYF | TGTGCCAGCTCACTAACTAGCGGGAGGGTCTACGAGCAGTACTTC
TRBJ1-1 | TRBV27 | NA | TRBD1 | CASSNRGLTEAFF | TGTGCCAGCAGCAACAGGGGGCTTACTGAAGCTTTCTTT
TRBJ1-4 | TRBV4-1 | NA | NA | CASSQVAGDEKLFF | TGCGCCAGCAGCCAAGTGGCAGGCGATGAAAAACTGTTTTTT
TRBJ1-3 | TRBV7-8 | NA | NA | CASSLQGGNTIYF | TGTGCCAGCAGCTTACAGGGGGGAAACACCATATATTTT
TRBJ2-3 | TRBV6-4 | NA | NA | CASSESGNTDTQYF | TGTGCCAGCAGTGAGAGCGGAAACACAGATACGCAGTATTTT
TRBJ2-7 | TRBV27 | NA | NA | CASSPRTGLAYEQYF | TGTGCCAGCAGTCCGAGGACAGGACTAGCCTACGAGCAGTACTTC
TRBJ1-2 | TRBV18 | NA | NA | CASSLQGSGYGYTF | TGTGCCAGCTCACTACAGGGTTCCGGCTATGGCTACACCTTC
TRBJ2-7 | TRBV28 | NA | TRBD1 | CASTTPGTASYEQYF | TGTGCCAGCACCACACCCGGGACAGCCTCCTACGAGCAGTACTTC
TRBJ2-3 | TRBV5-4 | NA | TRBD2 | CASSLASGGEPSTDTQYF | TGTGCCAGCAGCTTGGCTAGCGGGGGGGAGCCTAGCACAGATACGCAGTATTTT